The clone carrying this TCR beta chain was picked up many times. Its target is not known. The entry originates in a study of glioma-infiltrating T cells. General study points: Tissue and blood shared very few CDR3 sequences.

The iRepertoire nested amplicon-rescue multiplex PCR amplified TCR alpha and beta CDR3s from RNA. TCRdb ran MiXCR on the multiplex PCR reads and lists one entry per CDR3 protein. Here the sample spans about 190,000 distinct CDR3 sequences, more than 30% being singletons. The TCR sequence derives from a human donor with low-grade glioma or glioblastoma, undergoing nonglioma brain surgery, or in good health (not recorded which). The specimen was glioma tissue, nonneoplastic brain tissue, or PBMCs (not recorded which).

DNA of the CDR3: TGTGCCAGCAGCCCAGACGGCAATCAGCCCCAGCATTTT. Translating it yields CASSPDGNQPQHF. This chain joins TRBV11-2 and TRBJ1-5; no reliable D call. The CDR3 contains 13 residues. V lost 5 bases to trimming and J lost 2 bases, with 7 bases between them. Germline V gene lookup returns CDR1 SGHAT and CDR2 FQNNGV.